Given below is one T cell receptor (beta chain) in context. The source of the sample is a study of control samples from healthy donors and cancer patients. Germline CDR1 is SNHLY and CDR2 is FYNNEI. With 11 bases removed from V and 3 bases from J, the gap between germline ends came to 20 bases. This CDR3 is built from 14 residues. Repertoires were generated with immunoSEQ multiplex PCR, while TCRdb's copy carries only in-frame clones and drops some. The table has approximately 80,000 clones, 90% to 95% seen once; the top ten hold around 16%. The genes are TRBV2 and TRBJ2-7; a weak D match, TRBD1 (6 bases). The sequence was collected from a man younger than 45 in good health. Sequencing used blood. The CDR3 coding sequence is TGTGCCGGGACCGGGACACAAACTGGCTACGAGCAGTACTTC. Its translation: CAGTGTQTGYEQYF.